This T cell receptor (beta chain) was sequenced in a study of blood T cell repertoires in COVID-19 (dated by TCRdb to the early 2020s). As for the study more broadly: The collaborator samples originated in the United States, Italy and Spain and spanned the acute and convalescent phases of COVID-19. Deeply sampled blood TCRbeta repertoires from subjects exposed to, actively infected with, or recovered from COVID-19 were included in the dataset. The samples were drawn from the first 160 participants of the ongoing ImmuneRACE study and from about 1,200 subjects provided by 6 global collaborators. A de-identified subject ID, COVID-19 status, age in years and sex were almost always included in the sample metadata. The prospective study material was composed of cDNA or gDNA derived from T cells, B-cell-depleted T cells, or PBMCs. The repertoires were made available in a free public database intended to serve as a resource for research on the immune response to SARS-CoV-2. HLA class I and class II types, where available, came from metadata supplied by the sample provider rather than from assay-based typing.

General findings and caveats noted by the study authors: The quantity of clinical and demographic metadata differed by source and by participant and was supplied without curation.

Participants in the prospective study were enrolled through a virtual design, were aged about 18 to 89 years, and lived in about two dozen United States geographic areas. To assign participants to cohorts, the prospective study relied on clinical history that participants themselves reported in a screening survey and a study questionnaire. Recovered participants in ImmuneRACE Cohort 3 were defined by two consecutive negative NP/OP PCR tests, clearance by a healthcare professional, or resolution of symptoms. Each participant in the prospective study had whole blood, serum and a nasopharyngeal or oropharyngeal swab collected by mobile phlebotomists. Over a roughly two-month period, participants in the prospective study had the option of providing additional blood draws and questionnaires. Before DNA extraction, prospective study blood samples were shipped either frozen or at room temperature. Comments on this clone: Its antigen specificity is not known. One base away there is no much larger clone; base qualities are not given.

TCRbeta CDR3 regions were amplified from genomic DNA by means of the immunoSEQ Assay, a bias-controlled multiplex PCR. In the source study's methods: Nucleated cell counts per sample were estimated from amplification of reference gene primers within the assay. To quantify the absolute abundance of each unique TCRbeta CDR3 rearrangement, sequence reads were collapsed and filtered. Productive Simpson clonality was computed per sample as the square root of Simpson's diversity index over productive rearrangements. The clones in this table, taken by TCRdb from immuneACCESS, are in-frame only. Not every clone is retained; where verified, under half of the shortfall comes from an unresolved V gene, and the cause of the rest is unknown. The V and J calls and clone size come from that table; D and trimming were worked out from the DNA. This sample has a few hundred thousand clones in its table, and approximately 85% of those were observed once. Roughly 2.3% of the sample is in the top ten clones.

V lost 3 bases and J lost 13 bases, and the count of bases not matched to a germline gene is 11. The germline V gene sets CDR1 to SGHNT and CDR2 to YENEEA. The CDR3 goes from the cysteine to the phenylalanine over 13 residues. Just CDR3 DNA is preserved here, 39 bases in frame from base 1. The V and J segments used are TRBV11-3 and TRBJ1-2; TRBD1 agrees with 7 junctional bases. Sequenced material: PBMCs or T cells enriched from blood (not recorded which). The receptor was derived from a man under 40 who had recovered from COVID-19. The CDR3 sequence is CASSLGGQFNPTF. The nucleotide sequence is TGTGCCAGCAGCTTGGGGGGACAGTTCAACCCCACCTTC.